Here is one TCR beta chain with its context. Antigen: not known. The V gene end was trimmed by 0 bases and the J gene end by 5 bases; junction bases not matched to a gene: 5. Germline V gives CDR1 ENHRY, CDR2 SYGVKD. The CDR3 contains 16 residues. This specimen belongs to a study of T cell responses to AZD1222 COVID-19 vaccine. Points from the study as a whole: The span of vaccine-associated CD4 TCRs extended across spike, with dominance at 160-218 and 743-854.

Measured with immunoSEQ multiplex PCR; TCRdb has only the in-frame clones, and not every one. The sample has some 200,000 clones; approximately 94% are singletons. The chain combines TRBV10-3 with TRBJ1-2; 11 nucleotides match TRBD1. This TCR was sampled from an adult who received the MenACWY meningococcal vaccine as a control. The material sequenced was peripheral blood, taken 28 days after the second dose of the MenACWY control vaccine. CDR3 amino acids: CAISESGQGVGYGYTF. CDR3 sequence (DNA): TGTGCCATCAGTGAGTCGGGACAGGGGGTTGGATATGGCTACACCTTC.